The rows below give T cell receptor beta chains drawn from one sample of a study of blood T cell repertoires in COVID-19. Some clones are missing from TCRdb's copy, which holds only in-frame ones; the method was immunoSEQ multiplex PCR. The sample has 20,000 to 25,000 clones, about 86% seen once. What was sequenced was peripheral blood. All receptors come from a human donor with acute or convalescent COVID-19. The donor label of this sample is uncertain. The CDR3 runs from the conserved cysteine through the conserved F or W. The order of the fields is J gene, D gene, clone size, V gene, CDR3 DNA, CDR3 protein. The D gene is left open where the match is weak. Size is stated for part of the rows, as once, few or many counts, or as a class when the clone is expanded.

j_call: TRBJ2-7; d_call: .; clone_size: .; v_call: TRBV13; cdr3_nt: TGTGCCAGCGGGGGGAACTCCTACGAGCAGTACTTC; cdr3_aa: CASGGNSYEQYF
j_call: TRBJ2-1; d_call: TRBD2; clone_size: .; v_call: TRBV14; cdr3_nt: TGTGCCAGCAGCCAACCAGCGGGAGTGGGGAATGAGCAGTTCTTC; cdr3_aa: CASSQPAGVGNEQFF
j_call: TRBJ1-1; d_call: .; clone_size: .; v_call: TRBV7-9; cdr3_nt: TGTGCCAGCAGCTTAGTAGTGAACACTGAAGCTTTCTTT; cdr3_aa: CASSLVVNTEAFF
j_call: TRBJ1-3; d_call: .; clone_size: .; v_call: TRBV7-2; cdr3_nt: TGTGCCAGCAGCCAAGACAGGAAATCTGGAAACACCATATATTTT; cdr3_aa: CASSQDRKSGNTIYF
j_call: TRBJ1-3; d_call: .; clone_size: .; v_call: TRBV9; cdr3_nt: TGTGCCAGCAGCGTAGGTAGCCAGGGCGCGGGAAACACCATATATTTT; cdr3_aa: CASSVGSQGAGNTIYF
j_call: TRBJ1-3; d_call: TRBD1; clone_size: .; v_call: TRBV29-1; cdr3_nt: TGCAGCGTCACTGGTGGATCAGGGGGGACTGGAAACACCATATATTTT; cdr3_aa: CSVTGGSGGTGNTIYF
j_call: TRBJ1-3; d_call: .; clone_size: few; v_call: TRBV2; cdr3_nt: TGTGCCAGATCCAGGGGAATCCCTGGAAACACCATATATTTT; cdr3_aa: CARSRGIPGNTIYF
j_call: TRBJ2-7; d_call: .; clone_size: few; v_call: TRBV21-1; cdr3_nt: TGTGCCAGCAACCGACAGGGACACTACGAGCAGTACTTC; cdr3_aa: CASNRQGHYEQYF
j_call: TRBJ2-5; d_call: TRBD1; clone_size: .; v_call: TRBV19; cdr3_nt: TGTGCCAGTAGTCCTGGGGACAGACATTTAGGGACCCAGTACTTC; cdr3_aa: CASSPGDRHLGTQYF
j_call: TRBJ1-2; d_call: .; clone_size: .; v_call: TRBV3-1/TRBV3-2; cdr3_nt: TGTGCCAGCAGCCAAGGCGGGGAGGGTTTCTATGGCTACACCTTC; cdr3_aa: CASSQGGEGFYGYTF
j_call: TRBJ2-2; d_call: .; clone_size: once; v_call: TRBV5-1; cdr3_nt: TGCGCCAGCAGCCCTGACACCGCGAACACCGGGGAGCTGTTTTTT; cdr3_aa: CASSPDTANTGELFF
j_call: TRBJ2-2; d_call: .; clone_size: once; v_call: TRBV12-3/TRBV12-4; cdr3_nt: TGTGCCAGCAGCCGGGTGGGCGGGGAGCTGTTTTTT; cdr3_aa: CASSRVGGELFF
j_call: TRBJ1-1; d_call: .; clone_size: .; v_call: TRBV9; cdr3_nt: TGTGCCAGCAGTCCGACAGGTGTCACTGAAGCTTTCTTT; cdr3_aa: CASSPTGVTEAFF
j_call: TRBJ2-3; d_call: .; clone_size: .; v_call: TRBV7-7; cdr3_nt: TGTGCCAGCAGCTTAGATAGAACAGATACGCAGTATTTT; cdr3_aa: CASSLDRTDTQYF
j_call: TRBJ2-3; d_call: TRBD1; clone_size: .; v_call: TRBV5-4; cdr3_nt: TGTGCCAGCAGCTTGAGTTACGGACAGGGGGGGCGAGATACGCAGTATTTT; cdr3_aa: CASSLSYGQGGRDTQYF
j_call: TRBJ2-7; d_call: TRBD1; clone_size: .; v_call: TRBV27; cdr3_nt: TGTGCCAGCAGACGCCGTGACAGGGGATTCGAGCAGTACTTC; cdr3_aa: CASRRRDRGFEQYF
j_call: TRBJ2-5; d_call: TRBD2; clone_size: once; v_call: TRBV15; cdr3_nt: TGTGCCACCAGCTCCCCCTCGGGGGGAGGCCCAGAGACCCAGTACTTC; cdr3_aa: CATSSPSGGGPETQYF
j_call: TRBJ1-1; d_call: TRBD1; clone_size: .; v_call: TRBV11-2; cdr3_nt: TGTGCCAGCAGCCCCACAGGGGCGAACACTGAAGCTTTCTTT; cdr3_aa: CASSPTGANTEAFF
j_call: TRBJ2-3; d_call: TRBD2; clone_size: .; v_call: TRBV9; cdr3_nt: TGTGCCAGCTCGGTAGCGGGGGCCCGGGCCCAAGATACGCAGTATTTT; cdr3_aa: CASSVAGARAQDTQYF
j_call: TRBJ1-6; d_call: TRBD1; clone_size: .; v_call: TRBV6-2/TRBV6-3; cdr3_nt: TGTGCCAGCAGTGATACAGGGGGATATAATTCACCCCTCCACTTT; cdr3_aa: CASSDTGGYNSPLHF
j_call: TRBJ2-5; d_call: TRBD2; clone_size: .; v_call: TRBV7-2; cdr3_nt: TGTGCCAGCAGCTCTAGACTAGCGGGGGTATACCAAGAGACCCAGTACTTC; cdr3_aa: CASSSRLAGVYQETQYF
j_call: TRBJ1-1; d_call: .; clone_size: .; v_call: TRBV5-4; cdr3_nt: TGTGCCAGCAGCTTGTCCAGGAACACTGAAGCTTTCTTT; cdr3_aa: CASSLSRNTEAFF
j_call: TRBJ1-1; d_call: .; clone_size: .; v_call: TRBV18; cdr3_nt: TGTGCCAGCTCACCACTTACGACGGTGAGGACTTTCTTT; cdr3_aa: CASSPLTTVRTFF
j_call: TRBJ2-3; d_call: .; clone_size: .; v_call: TRBV19; cdr3_nt: TGTGCCAGTAGTATAGATGTGGCTCCGAGCACAGATACGCAGTATTTT; cdr3_aa: CASSIDVAPSTDTQYF
j_call: TRBJ1-2; d_call: TRBD1; clone_size: few; v_call: TRBV5-1; cdr3_nt: TGCGCCAGCAGCCCAGTCGGGACAGAAGGACATGGCTACACCTTC; cdr3_aa: CASSPVGTEGHGYTF
j_call: TRBJ2-1; d_call: TRBD2; clone_size: .; v_call: TRBV7-3; cdr3_nt: TGTGCCAGCAGCAAATCCGGACTAGCGGCCGTAAGCTCCTACAATGAGCAGTTCTTC; cdr3_aa: CASSKSGLAAVSSYNEQFF
j_call: TRBJ2-1; d_call: .; clone_size: .; v_call: TRBV5-1; cdr3_nt: TGCGCCAGCAGCTTGGCCCCAGGAGGGAGCTCCTACAATGAGCAGTTCTTC; cdr3_aa: CASSLAPGGSSYNEQFF
j_call: TRBJ2-7; d_call: .; clone_size: .; v_call: TRBV12-3/TRBV12-4; cdr3_nt: TGTGCCAGCAGCAGACACCTCTCCTACGAGCAGTACTTC; cdr3_aa: CASSRHLSYEQYF
j_call: TRBJ2-1; d_call: TRBD1; clone_size: .; v_call: TRBV29-1; cdr3_nt: TGCAGCGTTGGACAGGGGCGATCGGACGAGCAGTTCTTC; cdr3_aa: CSVGQGRSDEQFF
j_call: TRBJ2-7; d_call: TRBD2; clone_size: .; v_call: TRBV10-3; cdr3_nt: TGTGCCATCAGTGACCGGACTAGCGGGATGCTCGGCGAGCAGTACTTC; cdr3_aa: CAISDRTSGMLGEQYF
j_call: TRBJ2-1; d_call: .; clone_size: .; v_call: TRBV7-9; cdr3_nt: TGTGCCAGCAGCAGAACCGGGACACCGTACAATGAGCAGTTCTTC; cdr3_aa: CASSRTGTPYNEQFF
j_call: TRBJ2-7; d_call: .; clone_size: .; v_call: TRBV7-3; cdr3_nt: TGTGCCAGCAGCGCGTACAGGGCTCCCTACGAGCAGTACTTC; cdr3_aa: CASSAYRAPYEQYF
j_call: TRBJ2-3; d_call: .; clone_size: .; v_call: TRBV6-4; cdr3_nt: TGTGCCAGCAGTAATAGACCGGGACACAATAGCACAGATACGCAGTATTTT; cdr3_aa: CASSNRPGHNSTDTQYF
j_call: TRBJ2-1; d_call: .; clone_size: .; v_call: TRBV10-3; cdr3_nt: TGTGCCACAGTTTCTAGCCTTACCTACAATGAGCAGTTCTTC; cdr3_aa: CATVSSLTYNEQFF
j_call: TRBJ1-5; d_call: .; clone_size: once; v_call: TRBV27; cdr3_nt: TGTGCCAGCAGTTTACAACAGGGCCATAGCAATCAGCCCCAGCATTTT; cdr3_aa: CASSLQQGHSNQPQHF
j_call: TRBJ1-5; d_call: .; clone_size: .; v_call: TRBV19; cdr3_nt: TGTGCCAGTATGAGAGCGCAGAATAGCAATCAGCCCCAGCATTTT; cdr3_aa: CASMRAQNSNQPQHF
j_call: TRBJ1-6; d_call: .; clone_size: .; v_call: TRBV25-1; cdr3_nt: TGTGCCAGCAGTGAATTCGCCGGGCAGGGGAATTCACCCCTCCACTTT; cdr3_aa: CASSEFAGQGNSPLHF
j_call: TRBJ2-7; d_call: TRBD2; clone_size: .; v_call: TRBV9; cdr3_nt: TGTGCCAGCAGCGTCGGACTAGCGGGGGGTGAGCAGTACTTC; cdr3_aa: CASSVGLAGGEQYF
j_call: TRBJ2-3; d_call: .; clone_size: .; v_call: TRBV7-7; cdr3_nt: TGTGCCAGCAGCTTAGGAGGCCTTACTAGCACAGATACGCAGTATTTT; cdr3_aa: CASSLGGLTSTDTQYF
j_call: TRBJ2-7; d_call: TRBD2; clone_size: .; v_call: TRBV18; cdr3_nt: TGTGCCAGCTCACCAGGACCGGGGGCAGGTCTAGCGGGAGGTTATTACGAGCAGTACTTC; cdr3_aa: CASSPGPGAGLAGGYYEQYF
j_call: TRBJ2-7; d_call: .; clone_size: .; v_call: TRBV4-3; cdr3_nt: TGCGCCAGCAGCACAACAGGGCATTCCGAGCAGTACTTC; cdr3_aa: CASSTTGHSEQYF
j_call: TRBJ2-7; d_call: TRBD2; clone_size: .; v_call: TRBV2; cdr3_nt: TGTGCCAGCAGCGCAGACGGACTAGCGGACTACGAGCAGTACTTC; cdr3_aa: CASSADGLADYEQYF
j_call: TRBJ2-2; d_call: .; clone_size: .; v_call: TRBV2; cdr3_nt: TGTGCCAGCACCCTTCAGGCAGGGGCCGGGGAGCTGTTTTTT; cdr3_aa: CASTLQAGAGELFF
j_call: TRBJ1-1; d_call: .; clone_size: .; v_call: TRBV4-1; cdr3_nt: TGCGCCAGCAGCCAAGGTCTGGGGGGAATAGCTTTCTTT; cdr3_aa: CASSQGLGGIAFF
j_call: TRBJ2-7; d_call: .; clone_size: .; v_call: TRBV5-1; cdr3_nt: TGCGCCAGCAGCTTAGTCAGGGTAGGGATGAGCTCCTACGAGCAGTACTTC; cdr3_aa: CASSLVRVGMSSYEQYF